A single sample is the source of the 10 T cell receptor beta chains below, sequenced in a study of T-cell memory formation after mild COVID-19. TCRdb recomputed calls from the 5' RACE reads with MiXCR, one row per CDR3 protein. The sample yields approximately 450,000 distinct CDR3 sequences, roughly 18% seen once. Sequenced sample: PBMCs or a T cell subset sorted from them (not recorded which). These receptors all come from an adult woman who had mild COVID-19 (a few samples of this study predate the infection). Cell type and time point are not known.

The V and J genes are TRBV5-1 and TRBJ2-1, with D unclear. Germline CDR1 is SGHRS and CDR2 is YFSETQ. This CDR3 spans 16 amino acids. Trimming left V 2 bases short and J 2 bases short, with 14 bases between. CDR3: CASSFRQASTYNEQFF. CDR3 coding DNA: TGCGCCAGCAGCTTCCGGCAGGCAAGCACCTACAATGAGCAGTTCTTC.

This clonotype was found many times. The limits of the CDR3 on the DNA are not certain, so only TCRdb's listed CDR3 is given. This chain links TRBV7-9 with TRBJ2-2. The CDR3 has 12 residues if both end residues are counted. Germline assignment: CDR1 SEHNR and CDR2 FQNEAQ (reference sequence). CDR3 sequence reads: CASSFGAGELFF.

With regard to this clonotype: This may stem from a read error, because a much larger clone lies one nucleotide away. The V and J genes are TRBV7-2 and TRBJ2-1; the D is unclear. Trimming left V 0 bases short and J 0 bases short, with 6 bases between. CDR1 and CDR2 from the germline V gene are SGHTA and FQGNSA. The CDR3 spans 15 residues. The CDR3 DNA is TGTGCCAGCAGCTTAGCAGAGGTCTCCTACAATGAGCAGTTCTTC. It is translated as CASSLAEVSYNEQFF.

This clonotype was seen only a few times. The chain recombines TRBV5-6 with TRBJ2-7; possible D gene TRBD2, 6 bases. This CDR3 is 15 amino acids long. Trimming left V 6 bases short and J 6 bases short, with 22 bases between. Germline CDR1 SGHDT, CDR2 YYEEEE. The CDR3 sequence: CASNSWGDLLGEQYF. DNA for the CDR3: TGTGCCAGCAACTCATGGGGGGACCTCCTCGGCGAGCAGTACTTC.

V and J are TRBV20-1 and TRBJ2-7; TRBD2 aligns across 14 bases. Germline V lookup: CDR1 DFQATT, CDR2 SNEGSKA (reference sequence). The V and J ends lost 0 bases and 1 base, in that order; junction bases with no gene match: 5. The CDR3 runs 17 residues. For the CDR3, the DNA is TGCAGTGCTAGAGAGGGGGGACTAGCGGGAGCATCCTACGAGCAGTACTTC. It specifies CSAREGGLAGASYEQYF.

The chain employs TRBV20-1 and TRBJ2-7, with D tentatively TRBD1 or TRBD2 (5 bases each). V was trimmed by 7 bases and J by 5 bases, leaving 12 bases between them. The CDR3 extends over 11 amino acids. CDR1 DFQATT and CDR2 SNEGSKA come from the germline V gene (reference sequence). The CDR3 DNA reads TGCAGTGTCAGGTCGGGGCACGAGCAGTACTTC. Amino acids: CSVRSGHEQYF.

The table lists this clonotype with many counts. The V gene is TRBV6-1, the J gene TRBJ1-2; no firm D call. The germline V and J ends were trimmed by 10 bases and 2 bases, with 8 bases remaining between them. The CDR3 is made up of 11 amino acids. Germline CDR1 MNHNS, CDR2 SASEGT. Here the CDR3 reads CATTQNYGYTF. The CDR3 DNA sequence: TGTGCCACCACACAGAACTATGGCTACACCTTC.

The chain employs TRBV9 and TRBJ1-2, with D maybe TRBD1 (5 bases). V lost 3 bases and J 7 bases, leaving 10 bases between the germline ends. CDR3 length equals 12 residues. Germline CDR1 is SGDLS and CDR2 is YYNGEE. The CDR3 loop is CASSGGGAGYTF. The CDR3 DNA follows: TGTGCCAGCAGCGGGGGCGGAGCTGGCTACACCTTC.

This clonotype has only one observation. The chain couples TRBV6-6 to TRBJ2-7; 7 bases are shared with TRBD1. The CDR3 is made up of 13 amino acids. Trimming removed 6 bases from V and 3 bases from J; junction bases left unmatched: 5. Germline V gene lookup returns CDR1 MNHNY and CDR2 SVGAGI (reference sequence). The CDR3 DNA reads TGTGCCAGCAGGCCGGACAGGAACTACGAGCAGTACTTC. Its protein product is CASRPDRNYEQYF.

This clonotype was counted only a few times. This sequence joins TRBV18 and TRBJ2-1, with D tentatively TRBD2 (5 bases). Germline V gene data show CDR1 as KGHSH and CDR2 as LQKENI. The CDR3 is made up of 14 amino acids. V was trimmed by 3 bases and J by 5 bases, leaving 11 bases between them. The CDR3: CASSPTREDNEQFF. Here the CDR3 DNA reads TGTGCCAGCTCACCGACCCGGGAAGACAATGAGCAGTTCTTC. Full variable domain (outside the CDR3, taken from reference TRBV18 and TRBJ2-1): NAGVMQNPRHLVRRRGQEARLRCSPMKGHSHVYWYRQLPEEGLKFMVYLQKENIIDESGMPKERFSAEFPKEGPSILRIQQVVRGDSAAYFCASSPTREDNEQFFGPGTRLTVL.